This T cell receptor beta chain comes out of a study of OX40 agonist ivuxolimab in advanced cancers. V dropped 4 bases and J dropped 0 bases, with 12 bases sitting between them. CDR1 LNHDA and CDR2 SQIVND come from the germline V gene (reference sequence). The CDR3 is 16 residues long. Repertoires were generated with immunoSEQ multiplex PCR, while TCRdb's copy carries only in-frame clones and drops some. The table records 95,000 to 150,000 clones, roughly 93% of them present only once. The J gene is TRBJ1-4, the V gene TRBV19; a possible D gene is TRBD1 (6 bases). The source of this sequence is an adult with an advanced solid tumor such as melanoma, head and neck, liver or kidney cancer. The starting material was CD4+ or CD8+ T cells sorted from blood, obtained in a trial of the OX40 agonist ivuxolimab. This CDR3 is CASSTNRQATNEKLFF. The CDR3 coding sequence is TGTGCCAGTAGTACGAATCGACAGGCAACTAATGAAAAACTGTTTTTT.